The subject of this entry is one TCR beta chain. What it binds is unknown. The data belong to a study of shared clonotypes between healthy human individuals. Between the trimmed V and J ends, which lost 2 bases and 1 base, there was a span of 10 bases. Germline lookup yields CDR1 SGDLS and CDR2 YYNGEE. The CDR3 consists of 16 residues. All donors were healthy HIV-negative adults lacking recent acute infections or vaccinations. Study-level findings and limits: Represented diversity, genetic and exposure-history alike, was limited by few donors. The study found lower generation probabilities in non-shared clonotypes than in those shared by all four donors.

Sequencing was performed with immunoSEQ multiplex PCR; in TCRdb, only in-frame clones are kept and a portion is missing. The sample gives 2 million or so clones, roughly 94% of which show up once; 0.13% is in the top ten. This sequence was found in a man between 18 and 35 years old in good health. Sequenced input: naive CD4+ T cells sorted from blood. The subset here: CD45RA+ positively selected. This chain connects TRBV9 to TRBJ1-6; D is perhaps TRBD1 (5 bases). As DNA, the CDR3 is TGTGCCAGCAGCGTGGGGGGGGAATCCTATAATTCACCCCTCCACTTT. It yields the protein CASSVGGESYNSPLHF. Variable domain in full (rest from reference TRBV9 and TRBJ1-6): DSGVTQTPKHLITATGQRVTLRCSPRSGDLSVYWYQQSLDQGLQFLIQYYNGEERAKGNILERFSAQQFPDLHSELNLSSLELGDSALYFCASSVGGESYNSPLHFGNGTRLTVT.